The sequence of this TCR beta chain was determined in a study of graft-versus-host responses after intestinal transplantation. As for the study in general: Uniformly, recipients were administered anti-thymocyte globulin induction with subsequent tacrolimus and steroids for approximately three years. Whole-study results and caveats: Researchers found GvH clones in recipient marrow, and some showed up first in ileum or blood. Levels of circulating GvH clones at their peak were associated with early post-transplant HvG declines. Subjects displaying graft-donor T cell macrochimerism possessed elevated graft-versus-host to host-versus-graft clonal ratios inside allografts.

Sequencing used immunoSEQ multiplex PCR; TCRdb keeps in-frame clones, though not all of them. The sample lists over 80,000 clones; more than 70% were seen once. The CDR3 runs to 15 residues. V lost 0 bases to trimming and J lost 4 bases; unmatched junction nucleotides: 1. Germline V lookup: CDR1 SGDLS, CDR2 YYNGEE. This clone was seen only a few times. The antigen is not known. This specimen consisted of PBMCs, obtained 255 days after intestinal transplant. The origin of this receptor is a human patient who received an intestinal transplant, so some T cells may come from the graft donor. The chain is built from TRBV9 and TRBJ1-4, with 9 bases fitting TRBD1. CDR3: CASSVGQGVNEKLFF. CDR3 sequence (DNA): TGTGCCAGCAGCGTAGGACAGGGGGTTAATGAAAAACTGTTTTTT.